This paragraph reports one T cell receptor beta chain. Method: immunoSEQ multiplex PCR; TCRdb's copy keeps in-frame clones and lacks some. The sample carries 130,000 to 150,000 clones, over 80% recorded once. The sample is drawn from a study of blood T cell repertoires in COVID-19. Sequencing used PBMCs or T cells enriched from blood (not recorded which). This sequence originates from a middle-aged woman who had recovered from COVID-19.

The CDR3 protein is CASSYRQGEDEAFF. The CDR3 DNA reads as TGTGCCAGCAGCTATCGACAGGGGGAGGATGAAGCTTTCTTT. The chain employs TRBV9 and TRBJ1-1, with 9 bases matching TRBD1. The CDR3 runs 14 residues. Per germline, CDR1 SGDLS and CDR2 YYNGEE. J gave up 7 bases and V 4 bases, and 8 bases lay outside the gene matches. The full variable domain, rest sourced from reference TRBV9 and TRBJ1-1, is DSGVTQTPKHLITATGQRVTLRCSPRSGDLSVYWYQQSLDQGLQFLIQYYNGEERAKGNILERFSAQQFPDLHSELNLSSLELGDSALYFCASSYRQGEDEAFFGQGTRLTVV.